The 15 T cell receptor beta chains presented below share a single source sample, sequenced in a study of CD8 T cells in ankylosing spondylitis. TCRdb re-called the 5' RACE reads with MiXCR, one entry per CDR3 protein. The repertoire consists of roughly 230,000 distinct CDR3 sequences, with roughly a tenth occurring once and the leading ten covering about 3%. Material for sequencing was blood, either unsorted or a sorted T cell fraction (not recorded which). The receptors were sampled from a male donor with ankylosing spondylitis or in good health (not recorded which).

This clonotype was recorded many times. The CDR3 DNA follows: TGCAGTGCTAGTGTCCGGGACAGGGGCTACAATGAGCAGTTCTTC. The encoded protein is CSASVRDRGYNEQFF. V and J are TRBV20-1 and TRBJ2-1, with TRBD1 identical over 10 bases. Germline V gene data show CDR1 as DFQATT and CDR2 as SNEGSKA (reference sequence). With 3 bases clipped from V and 3 bases from J, the junction kept 5 bases outside the gene matches. The CDR3 totals 15 residues.

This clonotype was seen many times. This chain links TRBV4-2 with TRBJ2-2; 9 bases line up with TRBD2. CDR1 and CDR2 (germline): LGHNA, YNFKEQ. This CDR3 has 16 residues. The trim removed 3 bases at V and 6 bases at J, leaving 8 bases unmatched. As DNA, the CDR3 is TGTGCCAGCAGCCAGACAGCGGGGGGAAGGGCCGGGGAGCTGTTTTTT. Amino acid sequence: CASSQTAGGRAGELFF.

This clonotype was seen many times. The CDR3 bases are TGTGCCAGCAGCTTGGATGGGGGACACCAAGAGACCCAGTACTTC. This gives the protein CASSLDGGHQETQYF. The chain couples TRBV5-5 to TRBJ2-5; D tentatively fits TRBD1 or TRBD2 (5 bases each). Germline CDR1 is SGHKS and CDR2 is YYEKEE (reference sequence). CDR3 size: 15 residues. Trimming removed 0 bases at V and 0 bases at J, with 9 bases between.

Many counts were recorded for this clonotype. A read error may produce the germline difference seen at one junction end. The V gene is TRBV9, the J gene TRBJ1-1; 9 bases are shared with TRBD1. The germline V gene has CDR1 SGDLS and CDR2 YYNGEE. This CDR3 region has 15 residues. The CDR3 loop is CTSSALGQGRAEAFF. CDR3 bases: TGTACCAGCAGCGCACTGGGACAGGGTAGGGCTGAAGCTTTCTTT.

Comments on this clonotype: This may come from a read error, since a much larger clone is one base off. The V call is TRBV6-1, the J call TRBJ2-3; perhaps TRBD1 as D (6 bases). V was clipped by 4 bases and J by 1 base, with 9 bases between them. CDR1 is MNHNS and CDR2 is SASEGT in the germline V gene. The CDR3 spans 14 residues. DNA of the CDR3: TGTGCCAGCAGTGCGCACAGGGGCACAGATACGCAGTATTTT. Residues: CASSAHRGTDTQYF.

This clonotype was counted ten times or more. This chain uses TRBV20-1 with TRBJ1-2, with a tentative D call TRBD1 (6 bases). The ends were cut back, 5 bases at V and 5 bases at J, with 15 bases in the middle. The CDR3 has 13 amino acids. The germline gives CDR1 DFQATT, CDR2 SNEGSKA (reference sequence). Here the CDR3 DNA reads TGCAGTGCTCGCTACAGGGAGGAGTATGGCTACACCTTC. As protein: CSARYREEYGYTF.

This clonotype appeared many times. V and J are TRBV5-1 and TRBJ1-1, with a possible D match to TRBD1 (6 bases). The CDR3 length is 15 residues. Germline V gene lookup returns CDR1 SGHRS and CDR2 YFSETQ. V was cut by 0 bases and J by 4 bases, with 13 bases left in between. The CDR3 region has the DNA TGCGCCAGCAGCTTGGACAGGGCCTCGAGCACTGAAGCTTTCTTT. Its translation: CASSLDRASSTEAFF.

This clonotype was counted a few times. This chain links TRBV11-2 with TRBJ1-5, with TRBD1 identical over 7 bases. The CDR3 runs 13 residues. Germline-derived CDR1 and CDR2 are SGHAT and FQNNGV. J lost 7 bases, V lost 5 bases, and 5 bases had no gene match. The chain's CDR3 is CASSLGTAQPQHF. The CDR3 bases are TGTGCCAGCAGCCTCGGGACAGCGCAGCCCCAGCATTTT.

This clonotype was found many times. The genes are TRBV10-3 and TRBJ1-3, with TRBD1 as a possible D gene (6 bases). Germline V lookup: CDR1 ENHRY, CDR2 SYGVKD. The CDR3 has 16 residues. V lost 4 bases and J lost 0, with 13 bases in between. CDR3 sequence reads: CAISARTDSSGNTIYF. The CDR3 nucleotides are TGTGCCATCAGTGCCCGGACAGATTCCTCTGGAAACACCATATATTTT.

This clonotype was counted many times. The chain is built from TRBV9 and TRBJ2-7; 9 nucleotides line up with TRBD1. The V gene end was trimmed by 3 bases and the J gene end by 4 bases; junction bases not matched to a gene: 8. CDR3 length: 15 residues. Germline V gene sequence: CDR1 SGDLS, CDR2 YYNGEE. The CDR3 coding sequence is TGTGCCAGCAGCGCAGGGGACAGGGCCTTTTACGAGCAGTACTTC. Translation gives CASSAGDRAFYEQYF.

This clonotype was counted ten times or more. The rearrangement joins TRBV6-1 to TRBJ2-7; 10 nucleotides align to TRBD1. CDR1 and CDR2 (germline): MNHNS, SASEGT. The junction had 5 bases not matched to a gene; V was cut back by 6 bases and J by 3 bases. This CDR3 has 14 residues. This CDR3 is CASRRGTGDYEQYF. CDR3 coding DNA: TGTGCCAGCAGGAGAGGGACAGGGGACTACGAGCAGTACTTC.

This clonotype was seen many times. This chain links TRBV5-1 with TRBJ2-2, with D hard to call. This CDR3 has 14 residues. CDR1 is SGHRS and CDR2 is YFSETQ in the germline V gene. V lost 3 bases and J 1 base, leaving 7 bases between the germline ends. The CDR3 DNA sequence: TGCGCCAGCAGCTGGACGGAGAACACCGGGGAGCTGTTTTTT. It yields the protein CASSWTENTGELFF.

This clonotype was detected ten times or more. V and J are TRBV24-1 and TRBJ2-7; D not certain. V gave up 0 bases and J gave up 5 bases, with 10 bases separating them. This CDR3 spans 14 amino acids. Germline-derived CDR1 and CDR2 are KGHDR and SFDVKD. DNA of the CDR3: TGTGCCACCAGTGATTTGTTACGAGTCAACGAGCAGTACTTC. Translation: CATSDLLRVNEQYF.

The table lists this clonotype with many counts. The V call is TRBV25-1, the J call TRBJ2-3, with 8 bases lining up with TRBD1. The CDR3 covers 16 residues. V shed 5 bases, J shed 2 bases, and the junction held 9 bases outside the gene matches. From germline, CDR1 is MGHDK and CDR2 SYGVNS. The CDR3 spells CASSNVGDRPTDTQYF. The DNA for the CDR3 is TGTGCCAGCAGTAACGTGGGGGACAGGCCCACAGATACGCAGTATTTT.

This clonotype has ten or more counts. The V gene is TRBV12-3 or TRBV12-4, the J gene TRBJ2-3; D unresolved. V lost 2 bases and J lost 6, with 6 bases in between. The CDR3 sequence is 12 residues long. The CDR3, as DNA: TGTGCCAGCAGTTTACCCTTGGATACGCAGTATTTT. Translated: CASSLPLDTQYF.